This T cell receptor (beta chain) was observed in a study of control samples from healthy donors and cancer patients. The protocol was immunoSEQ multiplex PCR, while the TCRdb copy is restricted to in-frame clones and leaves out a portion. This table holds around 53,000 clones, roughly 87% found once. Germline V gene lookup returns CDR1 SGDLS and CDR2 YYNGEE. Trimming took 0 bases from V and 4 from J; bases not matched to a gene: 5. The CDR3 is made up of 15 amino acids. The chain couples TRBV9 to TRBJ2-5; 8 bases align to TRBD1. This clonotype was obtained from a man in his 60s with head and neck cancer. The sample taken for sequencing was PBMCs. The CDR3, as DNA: TGTGCCAGCAGCGTAGATACAGGGGGGAGAGAGACCCAGTACTTC. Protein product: CASSVDTGGRETQYF.